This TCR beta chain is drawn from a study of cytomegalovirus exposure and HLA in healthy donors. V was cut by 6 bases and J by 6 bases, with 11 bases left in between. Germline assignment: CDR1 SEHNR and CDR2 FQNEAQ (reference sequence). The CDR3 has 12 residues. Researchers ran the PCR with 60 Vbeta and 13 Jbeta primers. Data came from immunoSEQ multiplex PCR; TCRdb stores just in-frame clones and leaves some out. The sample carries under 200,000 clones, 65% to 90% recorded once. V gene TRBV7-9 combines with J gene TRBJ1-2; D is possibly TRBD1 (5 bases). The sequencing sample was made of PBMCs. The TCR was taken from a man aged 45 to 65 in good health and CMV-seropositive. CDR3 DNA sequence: TGTGCCAGCAGGGAAGGGGTGGATGGCTACACCTTC. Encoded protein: CASREGVDGYTF.